This T cell receptor beta chain was sequenced in a study of blood T cell repertoires in COVID-19. Across the study: Samples taken during acute and convalescent COVID-19 were collected in the United States, Italy and Spain. Sample material is recorded as cDNA or gDNA derived from T cells, B-cell-depleted T cells, or PBMCs.

In the study's own analysis: Scientists estimated how many nucleated cells there were by amplifying reference gene primers. Profiling relied on immunoSEQ multiplex PCR, and the TCRdb table lists in-frame clones only, not all of them. D and trimming were read from the DNA, whereas the V and J calls and clone size are those reported in that table. The sample includes more than 95,000 clones, around nine tenths of them seen just once. The CDR3 has 18 residues. After removal of 6 bases from V and 3 bases from J, the junction contained 16 bases not matched to a gene. CDR1 is MDHEN and CDR2 is SYDVKM in the germline V gene.

What was sequenced was peripheral blood. V usage is TRBV28 and J usage is TRBJ2-1, with 8 positions matching TRBD2. This TCR was sampled from a human donor in a cohort sampled during active COVID-19. CDR3 sequence: CASRTSGPGGYYYNEQFF. For the CDR3, the DNA is TGTGCCAGCAGAACTAGCGGACCAGGAGGCTACTACTACAATGAGCAGTTCTTC.